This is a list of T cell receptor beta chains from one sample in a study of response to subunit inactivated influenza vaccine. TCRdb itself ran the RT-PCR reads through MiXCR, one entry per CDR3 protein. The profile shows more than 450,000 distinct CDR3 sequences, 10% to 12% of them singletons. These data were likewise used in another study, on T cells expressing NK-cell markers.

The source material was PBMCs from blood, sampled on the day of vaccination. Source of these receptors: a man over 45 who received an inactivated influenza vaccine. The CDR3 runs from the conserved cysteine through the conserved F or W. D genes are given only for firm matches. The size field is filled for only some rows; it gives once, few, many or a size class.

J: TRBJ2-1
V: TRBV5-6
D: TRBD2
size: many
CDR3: CASSSILAGGYNEQFF
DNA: TGTGCCAGCAGCTCGATTCTAGCGGGGGGCTACAATGAGCAGTTCTTC

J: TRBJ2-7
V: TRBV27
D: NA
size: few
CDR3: CASSPSWGRVRYEQYF
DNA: TGTGCCAGCAGCCCCTCCTGGGGAAGGGTCAGGTACGAGCAGTACTTC

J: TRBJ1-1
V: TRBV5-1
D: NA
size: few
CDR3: CASSLAGTPMNTEAFF
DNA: TGCGCCAGCAGCTTGGCCGGAACACCTATGAACACTGAAGCTTTCTTT

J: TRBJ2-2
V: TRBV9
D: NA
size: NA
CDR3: CASSVNAGELFF
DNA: TGTGCCAGCAGCGTAAATGCCGGGGAGCTGTTTTTT

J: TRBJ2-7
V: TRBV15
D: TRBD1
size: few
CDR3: CATSSVRGEQYF
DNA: TGTGCCACCAGCAGCGTCAGGGGGGAGCAGTACTTC

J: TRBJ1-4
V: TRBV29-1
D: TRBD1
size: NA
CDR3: CSATLGQGGEKLFF
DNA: TGCAGCGCAACTTTGGGACAGGGTGGTGAAAAACTGTTTTTT

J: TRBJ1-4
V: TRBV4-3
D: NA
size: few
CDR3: CASSQDRGSEGEKLFF
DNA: TGCGCCAGCAGCCAAGATAGGGGCTCCGAGGGTGAAAAACTGTTTTTT

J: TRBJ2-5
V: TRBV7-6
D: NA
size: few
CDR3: CASSRLGRLETQYF
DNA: TGTGCCAGCAGTCGGCTGGGTCGTTTGGAGACCCAGTACTTC

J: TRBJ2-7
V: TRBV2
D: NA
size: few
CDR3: CASSDLLYEQYF
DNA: TGTGCCAGCAGTGACCTTCTCTACGAGCAGTACTTC

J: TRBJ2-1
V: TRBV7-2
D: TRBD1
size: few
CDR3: CASSPYGQGGNEQFF
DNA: TGTGCCAGCAGCCCCTACGGACAGGGTGGGAATGAGCAGTTCTTC

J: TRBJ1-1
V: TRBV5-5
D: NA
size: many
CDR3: CASSLGFGGEAFF
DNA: TGTGCCAGCAGCTTGGGTTTTGGGGGTGAAGCTTTCTTT

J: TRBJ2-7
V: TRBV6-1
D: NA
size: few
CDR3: CASSEQAFYEQYF
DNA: TGTGCCAGCAGTGAACAGGCTTTCTACGAGCAGTACTTC

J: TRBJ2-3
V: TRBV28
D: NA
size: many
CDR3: CASSRRDPQDTQYF
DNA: TGTGCCAGCAGTAGAAGGGACCCCCAGGATACGCAGTATTTT

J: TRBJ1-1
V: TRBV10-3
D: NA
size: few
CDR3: CAIASGMNTEAFF
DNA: TGTGCCATCGCGTCCGGGATGAACACTGAAGCTTTCTTT

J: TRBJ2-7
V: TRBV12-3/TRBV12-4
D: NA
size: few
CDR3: CASSHSRLPSYEQYF
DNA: TGTGCCAGCAGCCATAGCAGGTTACCCTCCTACGAGCAGTACTTC

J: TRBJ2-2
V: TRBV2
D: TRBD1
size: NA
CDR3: CASGRDRGRSTGELFF
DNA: TGTGCCAGCGGCCGGGACAGGGGGCGTTCAACCGGGGAGCTGTTTTTT

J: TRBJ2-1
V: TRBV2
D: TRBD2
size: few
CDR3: CASSTSGGSPEGFF
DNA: TGTGCCAGCTCTACTAGCGGGGGGTCCCCTGAGGGGTTCTTC

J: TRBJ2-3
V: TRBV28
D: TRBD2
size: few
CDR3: CASSLYPSGGLADTQYF
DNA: TGTGCCAGCAGTTTATATCCTAGCGGGGGGCTGGCAGATACGCAGTATTTT

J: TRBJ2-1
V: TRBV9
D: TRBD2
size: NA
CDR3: CASSVSSGRAWNEQFF
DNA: TGTGCCAGCAGCGTTAGTAGCGGGAGGGCCTGGAATGAGCAGTTCTTC

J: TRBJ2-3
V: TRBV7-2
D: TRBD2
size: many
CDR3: CASRIGAGGPDTQYF
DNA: TGTGCCAGCAGGATAGGGGCGGGGGGGCCGGATACGCAGTATTTT

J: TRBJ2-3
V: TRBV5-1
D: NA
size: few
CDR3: CASSRTRPSTDTQYF
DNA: TGCGCCAGCAGTCGGACCCGGCCTAGCACAGATACGCAGTATTTT

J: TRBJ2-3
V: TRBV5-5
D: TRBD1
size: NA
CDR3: CASSFSGGRRNTDTQYF
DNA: TGTGCCAGCAGCTTTTCAGGGGGTAGGCGGAACACAGATACGCAGTATTTT

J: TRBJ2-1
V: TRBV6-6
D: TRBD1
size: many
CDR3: CATSGGSRNEQFF
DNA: TGTGCCACCTCAGGGGGCAGTCGCAATGAGCAGTTCTTC

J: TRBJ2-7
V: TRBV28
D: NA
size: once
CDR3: CASSLLGQRGEQYF
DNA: TGTGCCAGCAGTTTATTAGGACAAAGAGGAGAGCAGTACTTC

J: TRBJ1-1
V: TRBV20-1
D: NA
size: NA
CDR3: CSARKMNTEAFF
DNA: TGCAGCGCGAGGAAGATGAACACTGAAGCTTTCTTT

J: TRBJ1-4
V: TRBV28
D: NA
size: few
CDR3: CASWGNEKLFF
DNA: TGTGCCAGCTGGGGTAATGAAAAACTGTTTTTT

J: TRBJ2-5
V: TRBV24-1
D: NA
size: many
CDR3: CATSDRQKETQYF
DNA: TGTGCCACCAGTGATCGACAGAAAGAGACCCAGTACTTC

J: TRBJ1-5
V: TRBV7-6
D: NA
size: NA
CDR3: CASSLGVSPSNQPQHF
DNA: TGTGCCAGCAGCTTAGGTGTCAGTCCTAGCAATCAGCCCCAGCATTTT

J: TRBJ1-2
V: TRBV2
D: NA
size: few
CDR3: CASSEGEGRTF
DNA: TGTGCCAGCAGTGAAGGGGAGGGGCGCACCTTC

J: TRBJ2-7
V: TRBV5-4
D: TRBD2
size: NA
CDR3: CASSLVASGGSYEQYF
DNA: TGTGCCAGCAGCTTGGTGGCTAGCGGGGGATCCTACGAGCAGTACTTC

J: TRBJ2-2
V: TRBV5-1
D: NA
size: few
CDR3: CASSSRGDTGELFF
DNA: TGCGCCAGCAGCAGCCGAGGGGACACCGGGGAGCTGTTTTTT

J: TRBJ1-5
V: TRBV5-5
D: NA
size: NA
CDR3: CASSSGIWHDNQPQHF
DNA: TGTGCCAGCAGCTCGGGAATATGGCATGACAATCAGCCCCAGCATTTT

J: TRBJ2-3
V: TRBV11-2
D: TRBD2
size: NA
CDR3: CASSLGLYSGRARDTQYF
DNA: TGTGCCAGCAGCTTAGGACTTTATAGCGGGAGGGCAAGAGATACGCAGTATTTT

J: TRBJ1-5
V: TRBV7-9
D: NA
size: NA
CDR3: CASNPGGAPQPQHF
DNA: TGTGCCAGCAACCCAGGAGGGGCTCCTCAGCCCCAGCATTTT

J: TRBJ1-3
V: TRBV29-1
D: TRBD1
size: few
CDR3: CSVRGLSGNTIYF
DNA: TGCAGCGTTAGGGGGCTCTCTGGAAACACCATATATTTT

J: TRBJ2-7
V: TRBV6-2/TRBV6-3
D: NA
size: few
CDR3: CASSARGGTYEQYF
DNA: TGTGCCAGCAGTGCCCGGGGCGGAACCTACGAGCAGTACTTC

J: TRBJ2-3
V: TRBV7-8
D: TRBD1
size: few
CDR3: CASSSQGQPPDTQYF
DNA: TGTGCCAGCAGCAGCCAGGGACAGCCCCCAGATACGCAGTATTTT

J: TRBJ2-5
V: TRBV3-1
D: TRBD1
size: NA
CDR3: CASSRGDRGRYPLQETQYF
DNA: TGTGCCAGCAGCCGAGGGGACAGGGGGCGCTACCCCCTCCAAGAGACCCAGTACTTC

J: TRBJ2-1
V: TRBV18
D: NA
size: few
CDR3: CASSPRMPDRQNNEQFF
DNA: TGTGCCAGCTCACCACGTATGCCGGACAGACAAAACAATGAGCAGTTCTTC

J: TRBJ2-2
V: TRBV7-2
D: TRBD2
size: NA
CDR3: CASSPAGTTNTGELFF
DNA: TGTGCCAGCAGCCCAGCGGGGACGACGAACACCGGGGAGCTGTTTTTT

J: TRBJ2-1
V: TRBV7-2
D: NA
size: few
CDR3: CASSFMGRSIEQFF
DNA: TGTGCCAGCAGCTTTATGGGACGGTCGATAGAGCAGTTCTTC

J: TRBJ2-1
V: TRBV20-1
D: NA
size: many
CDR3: CSARDRDRSYNEQFF
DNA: TGCAGTGCTAGAGATCGTGACAGGTCCTACAATGAGCAGTTCTTC

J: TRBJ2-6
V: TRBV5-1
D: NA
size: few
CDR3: CASSREQGITGANVLTF
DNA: TGCGCCAGCAGCCGAGAACAGGGAATTACTGGGGCCAACGTCCTGACTTTC

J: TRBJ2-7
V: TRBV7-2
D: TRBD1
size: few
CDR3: CASSYRGQLYEQYF
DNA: TGTGCCAGCAGCTACAGGGGGCAGTTGTACGAGCAGTACTTC

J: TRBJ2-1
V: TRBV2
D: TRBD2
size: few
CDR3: CASSELAGTYNEQFF
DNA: TGTGCCAGCAGTGAGCTAGCGGGGACGTACAATGAGCAGTTCTTC

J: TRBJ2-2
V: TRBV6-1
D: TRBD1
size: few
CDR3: CASSQKDRGRVTGELFF
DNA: TGTGCCAGCAGTCAAAAGGACAGGGGGCGAGTCACCGGGGAGCTGTTTTTT